This T cell receptor beta chain was documented in a study of PD-L1 blockade in urothelial cancer. On the study more broadly: Prior chemotherapy ranged from 0 to 3 regimens per patient.

This CDR3 contains 13 residues. The V and J ends lost 2 bases and 6 bases respectively, with 7 bases between them. The germline gives CDR1 SGHNT, CDR2 YENEEA. Patient disease was locally advanced or metastatic urothelial carcinoma. TCRdb keeps only in-frame clones here, not all; method: immunoSEQ multiplex PCR. The sample includes around 45,000 clones, 70% to 90% of them seen just once. The V and J genes are TRBV11-3 and TRBJ2-2; a possible D gene is TRBD1 (6 bases). The specimen comprised PBMCs, sampled around atezolizumab (anti-PD-L1) treatment. This TCR was recovered from a woman in her fifties or sixties with urothelial cancer. For the CDR3, the DNA is TGTGCCAGCAGCTTAAGACAGGCCGGGGAGCTGTTTTTT. Its protein is CASSLRQAGELFF.